Listed here is a single TCR beta chain. Its antigen is unknown. Blood samples were obtained at baseline, cycle 4 day 1, and cycle 7 day 1. Germline-derived CDR1 and CDR2 are SGHTA and FQGTGA. CDR3 length: 16 residues. V was shortened by 5 bases and J by 6 bases, with 22 bases between the two germline ends. This sample was included in a study of OX40 agonist ivuxolimab in advanced cancers. Study context: Having had anti-PD-1, anti-PD-L1 or anti-CTLA-4 therapy before was allowed, and roughly 40% had some.

Generated by immunoSEQ multiplex PCR, the TCRdb table keeps only in-frame clones and is missing some. The data contain about 62,000 clones, around 79% of them singletons. Study conclusions and caveats: Compared with CD4+, CD8+ T cells on average had more expanded clones.

The source of this sequence is an adult with an advanced solid tumor such as melanoma, head and neck, liver or kidney cancer. The rearrangement joins TRBV7-3 to TRBJ1-2, with D tentatively TRBD1 (5 bases). The specimen was CD4+ or CD8+ T cells sorted from blood, collected in a trial of the OX40 agonist ivuxolimab. DNA for the CDR3: TGTGCCAGCAGCCACCCGGGAGGCTTGGGGGGGGATGGCTACACCTTC. This translates into CASSHPGGLGGDGYTF.